Here is one T cell receptor (beta chain) with its context. The antigen is not known. From germline, CDR1 is SNHLY and CDR2 FYNNEI. The V segment lost 6 bases and the J segment 2 bases; nucleotides outside the gene matches: 15. CDR3 length equals 17 residues. The authors ran a second PCR of roughly 6 to 11 cycles using a sample-barcoded 5' primer and a J-beta primer mix. Every cDNA molecule carried a tag from a template-switch adaptor bearing 12 random nucleotides. One entry per CDR3 protein, called by TCRdb with MiXCR from the 5' RACE reads. The sample holds about 680,000 distinct CDR3 sequences, more than 40% seen once. This specimen belongs to a study of blood T cells in healthy people across ages. Regarding the study as a whole: Comparison with aged donors showed that long-lived donors had more naive CD4+ cells and higher diversity. Any changes in expanded clonotypes were possibly confounded, as donor CMV status remained unknown. Unsorted PBMCs blocked a conclusive comparison of naive and antigen-experienced cells.

Source material: blood. The sequence was collected from a woman between 55 and 75 years old in good health. This chain connects TRBV2 to TRBJ2-7; 8 nucleotides align to TRBD1. The CDR3 region has the DNA TGTGCCAGCAGCGAAAGGGTGGCAGGGACAGGTACCTACGAGCAGTACTTC. Protein product: CASSERVAGTGTYEQYF.